These T cell receptor beta chains were read from a single sample in a study of T-cell reconstitution after alpha-beta-depleted transplantation in children. TCRdb independently ran MiXCR on the PCR reads; one entry per CDR3 protein. The sample holds fewer than 120,000 distinct CDR3 sequences, 10% to 13% seen once. This specimen consisted of PBMCs from the stem cell graft donor, obtained from the stem cell graft. The origin of the receptors is a human donor who donated a stem cell graft to a child with acute lymphoblastic leukemia. CDR3s include the opening cysteine and the closing phenylalanine or tryptophan.

TRBV2,CASSPRLPRGTDTQYF
TRBV5-1,CASSLAETGTGVYGYTF
TRBV18,CASSPDQGGGNTEAFF
TRBV6-2/TRBV6-3,CASRDSGAYEQYF
TRBV20-1,CSAGPFSTDTQYF
TRBV4-3,CASSQDLLSFEQYF
TRBV20-1,CSATLDATNEKLFF
TRBV20-1,CSAREAVGLAGGAQYF
TRBV28,CASSIRDTYGYTF
TRBV12-3/TRBV12-4,CASSHLETGGTEAFF
TRBV2,CASKFEATNEKLFF
TRBV3-1,CASSLHQGGETQYF
TRBV7-6,CVSSQDTNTEAFF
TRBV20-1,CSARDPASGGSYNEQFF
TRBV4-1,CASSQPGQGAVGGYTF
TRBV27,CASSPQGYEQYF
TRBV20-1,CSASTGQTVYGYTF
TRBV29-1,CSGGGRGRETQYF
TRBV30,CAWSVFLGGSNF
TRBV29-1,CSSQGASYNEHFF
TRBV7-2,CASSFNGGGRVRNEQFF
TRBV29-1,CSVHGIGGRAGTGELFF
TRBV11-2,CASSLGVGYTDTQYF
TRBV20-1,CSAQIGADLDEQYF